Included here is one T cell receptor (beta chain) sequence, with context. Per the original data handling: Researchers report that nucleated cell counts were estimated from reference gene primer amplification. Assay used: immunoSEQ multiplex PCR; TCRdb lists only in-frame clones, some missing. V and J calls plus clone size are reproduced from that table; the DNA served to infer D and trimming. The table records approximately 280,000 clones, around 89% of them present only once. Germline assignment: CDR1 MNHNY and CDR2 SVGAGI (reference sequence). Trimming stripped 2 bases from V and 1 base from J, with 14 bases between. This CDR3 spans 16 amino acids. These data belong to a study of blood T cell repertoires in COVID-19.

The sequence was obtained from a man aged 35 to 55 with acute or convalescent COVID-19. This chain uses TRBV6-6 with TRBJ1-2; no clear D. The source material was peripheral blood. CDR3 nucleotides: TGTGCCAGCAGTTACCCCGCGGTTGACGATAACTATGGCTACACCTTC. Residues: CASSYPAVDDNYGYTF.